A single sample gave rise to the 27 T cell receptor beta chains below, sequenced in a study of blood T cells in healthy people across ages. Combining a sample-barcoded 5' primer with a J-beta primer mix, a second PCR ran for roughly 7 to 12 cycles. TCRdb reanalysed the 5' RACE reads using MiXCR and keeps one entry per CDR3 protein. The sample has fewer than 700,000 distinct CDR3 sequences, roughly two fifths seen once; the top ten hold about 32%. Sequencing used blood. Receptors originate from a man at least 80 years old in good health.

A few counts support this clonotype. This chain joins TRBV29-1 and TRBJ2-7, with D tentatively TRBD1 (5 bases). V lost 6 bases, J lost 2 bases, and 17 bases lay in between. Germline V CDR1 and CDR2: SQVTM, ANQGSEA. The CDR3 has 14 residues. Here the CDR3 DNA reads TGCAGCGTCCATAACCAGGGCGTCCCCTACGAGCAGTACTTC. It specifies CSVHNQGVPYEQYF.

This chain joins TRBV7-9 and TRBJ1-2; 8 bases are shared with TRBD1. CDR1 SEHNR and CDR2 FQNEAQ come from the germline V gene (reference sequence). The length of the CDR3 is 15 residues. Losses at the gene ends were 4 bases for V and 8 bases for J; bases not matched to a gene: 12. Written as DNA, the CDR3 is TGTGCCAGCAGCTGGGGACAGGACAGGGAGCGCGGCTACACCTTC. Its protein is CASSWGQDRERGYTF.

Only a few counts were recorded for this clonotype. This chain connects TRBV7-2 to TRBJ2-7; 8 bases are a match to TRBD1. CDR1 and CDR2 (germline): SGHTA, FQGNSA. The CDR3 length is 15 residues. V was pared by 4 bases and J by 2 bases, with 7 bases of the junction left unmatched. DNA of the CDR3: TGTGCCAGCAGCTCAGACAGGGGCTTCGCCTACGAGCAGTACTTC. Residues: CASSSDRGFAYEQYF. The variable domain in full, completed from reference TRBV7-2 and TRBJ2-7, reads GAGVSQSPSNKVTEKGKDVELRCDPISGHTALYWYRQSLGQGLEFLIYFQGNSAPDKSGLPSDRFSAERTGGSVSTLTIQRTQQEDSAVYLCASSSDRGFAYEQYFGPGTRLTVT.

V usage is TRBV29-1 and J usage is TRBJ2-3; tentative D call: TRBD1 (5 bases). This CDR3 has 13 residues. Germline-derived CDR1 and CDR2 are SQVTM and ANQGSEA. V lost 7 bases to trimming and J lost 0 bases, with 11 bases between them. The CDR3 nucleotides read TGCAGCGCTGGACACGGAAGCACAGATACGCAGTATTTT. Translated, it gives CSAGHGSTDTQYF.

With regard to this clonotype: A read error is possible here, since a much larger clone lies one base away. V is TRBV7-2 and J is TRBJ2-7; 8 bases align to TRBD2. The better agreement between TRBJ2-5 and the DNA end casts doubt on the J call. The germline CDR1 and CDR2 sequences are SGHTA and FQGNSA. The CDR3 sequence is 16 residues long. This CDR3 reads CASSLAAGRAGETQYF. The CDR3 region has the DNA TGTGCCAGCAGCTTAGCTGCCGGGAGGGCCGGAGAGACCCAGTACTTC.

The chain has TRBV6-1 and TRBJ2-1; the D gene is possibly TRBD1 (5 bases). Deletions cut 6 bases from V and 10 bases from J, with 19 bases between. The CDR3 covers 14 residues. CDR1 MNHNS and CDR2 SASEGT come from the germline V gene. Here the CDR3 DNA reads TGTGCCAGCAGGCCGACAGTTTCTCCCTACGAGCAGTTCTTC. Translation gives CASRPTVSPYEQFF.

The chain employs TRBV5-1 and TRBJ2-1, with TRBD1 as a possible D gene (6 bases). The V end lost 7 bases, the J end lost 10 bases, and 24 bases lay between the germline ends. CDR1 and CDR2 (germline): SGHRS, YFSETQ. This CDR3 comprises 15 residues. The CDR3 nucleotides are TGCGCCAGCGCCACCGGACAGTCCGGAACGGGGGAGCAGTTCTTC. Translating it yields CASATGQSGTGEQFF.

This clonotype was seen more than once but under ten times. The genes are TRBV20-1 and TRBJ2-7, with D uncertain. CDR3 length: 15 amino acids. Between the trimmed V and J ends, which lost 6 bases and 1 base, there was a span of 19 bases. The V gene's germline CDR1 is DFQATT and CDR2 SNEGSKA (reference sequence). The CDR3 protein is CSAPLPSHPSYEQYF. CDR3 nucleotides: TGCAGTGCCCCCCTACCTAGTCACCCATCCTACGAGCAGTACTTC.

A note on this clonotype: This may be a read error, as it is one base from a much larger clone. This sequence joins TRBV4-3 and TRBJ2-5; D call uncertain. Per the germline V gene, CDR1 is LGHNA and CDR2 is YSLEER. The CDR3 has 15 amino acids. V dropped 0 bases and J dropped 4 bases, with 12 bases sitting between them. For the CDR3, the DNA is TGCGCCAGCAGCCAAGATGTTCACCGAACAGAGACCCAGTACTTC. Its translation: CASSQDVHRTETQYF.

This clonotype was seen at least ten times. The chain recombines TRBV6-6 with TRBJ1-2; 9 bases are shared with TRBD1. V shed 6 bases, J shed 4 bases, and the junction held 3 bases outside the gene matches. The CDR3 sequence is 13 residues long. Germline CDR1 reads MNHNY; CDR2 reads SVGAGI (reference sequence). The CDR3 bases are TGTGCCAGCAGAGGGGGACAGGGCTATGGCTACACCTTC. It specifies CASRGGQGYGYTF.

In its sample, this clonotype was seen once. Here the CDR3 reads CASSKQNEQYF. In nucleotides, the CDR3 is TGTGCCAGCAGTAAACAGAATGAGCAGTACTTC. The V and J genes are TRBV14 and TRBJ2-5; no clear D gene. Per germline, CDR1 SGHDN and CDR2 FVKESK. This CDR3 contains 11 residues. V lost 6 bases, J lost 11 bases, and 13 bases lay in between.

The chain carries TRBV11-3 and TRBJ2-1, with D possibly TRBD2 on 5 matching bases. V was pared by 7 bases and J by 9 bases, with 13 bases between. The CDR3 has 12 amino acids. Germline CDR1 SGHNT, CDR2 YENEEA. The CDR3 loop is CASNIKAGEQFF. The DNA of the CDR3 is TGTGCCAGCAACATCAAGGCGGGTGAGCAGTTCTTC.

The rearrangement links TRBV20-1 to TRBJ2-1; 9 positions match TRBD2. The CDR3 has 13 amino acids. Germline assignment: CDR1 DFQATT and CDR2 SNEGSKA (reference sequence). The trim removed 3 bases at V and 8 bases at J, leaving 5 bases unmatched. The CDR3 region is CSARGLAPDEQFF. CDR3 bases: TGCAGTGCTAGGGGACTAGCCCCCGATGAGCAGTTCTTC.

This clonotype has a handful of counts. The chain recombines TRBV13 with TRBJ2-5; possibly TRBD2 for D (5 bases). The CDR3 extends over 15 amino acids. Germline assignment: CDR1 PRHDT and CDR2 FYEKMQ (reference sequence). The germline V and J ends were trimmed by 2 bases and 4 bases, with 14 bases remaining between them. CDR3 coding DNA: TGTGCCAGCAGCTTAAACGGGATGGCGGGAGAGACCCAGTACTTC. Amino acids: CASSLNGMAGETQYF.

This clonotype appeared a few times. The CDR3 region has the DNA TGTGCCAGCAGCCATCCGGGACAGGGGAGGGACGAGCAGTACTTC. It is translated as CASSHPGQGRDEQYF. The V gene is TRBV3-1, the J gene TRBJ2-4; 10 nucleotides line up with TRBD1. Gene TRBJ2-7 matches the end of the DNA better, so the J call may be wrong. CDR1 LGHDT and CDR2 YNNKEL come from the germline V gene (reference sequence). CDR3 length equals 15 residues.

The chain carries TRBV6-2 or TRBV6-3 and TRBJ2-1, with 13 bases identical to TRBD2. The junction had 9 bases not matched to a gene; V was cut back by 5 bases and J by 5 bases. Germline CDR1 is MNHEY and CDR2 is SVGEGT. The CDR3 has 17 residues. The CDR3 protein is CASSTRLAGGQNNEQFF. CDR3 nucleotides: TGTGCCAGCAGTACAAGACTAGCGGGAGGCCAAAACAATGAGCAGTTCTTC.

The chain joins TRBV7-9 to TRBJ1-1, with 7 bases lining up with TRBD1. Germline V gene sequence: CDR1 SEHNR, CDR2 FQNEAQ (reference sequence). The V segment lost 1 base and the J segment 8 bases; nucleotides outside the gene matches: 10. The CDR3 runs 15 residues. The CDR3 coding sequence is TGTGCCAGCAGCTTAGACGCGACAGGGAGGATGGAAGCTTTCTTT. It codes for CASSLDATGRMEAFF.

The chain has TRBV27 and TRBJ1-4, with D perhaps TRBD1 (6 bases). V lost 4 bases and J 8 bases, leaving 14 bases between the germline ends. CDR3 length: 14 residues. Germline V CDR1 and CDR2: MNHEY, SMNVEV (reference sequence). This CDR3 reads CASSSYTGLEKLFF. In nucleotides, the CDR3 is TGTGCCAGCAGTTCATACACAGGGTTGGAAAAACTGTTTTTT.

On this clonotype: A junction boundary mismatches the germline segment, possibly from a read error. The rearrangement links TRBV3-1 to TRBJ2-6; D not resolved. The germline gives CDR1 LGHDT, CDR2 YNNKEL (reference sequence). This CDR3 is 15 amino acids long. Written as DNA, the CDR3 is TGTGCCAGCAGCCTCGGGCCCTCTGGGGTCAACGCCCTGACTTTC. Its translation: CASSLGPSGVNALTF. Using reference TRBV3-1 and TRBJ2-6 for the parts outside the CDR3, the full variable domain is DTAVSQTPKYLVTQMGNDKSIKCEQNLGHDTMYWYKQDSKKFLKIMFSYNNKELIINETVPNRFSPKSPDKAHLNLHINSLELGDSAVYFCASSLGPSGVNALTFGAGSRLTVL.

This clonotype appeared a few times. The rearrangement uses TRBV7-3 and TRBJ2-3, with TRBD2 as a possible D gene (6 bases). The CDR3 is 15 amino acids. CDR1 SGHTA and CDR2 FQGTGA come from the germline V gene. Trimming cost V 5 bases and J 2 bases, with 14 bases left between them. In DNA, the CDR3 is TGTGCCAGCAGCCCCACCGGGACTTTCACAGATACGCAGTATTTT. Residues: CASSPTGTFTDTQYF. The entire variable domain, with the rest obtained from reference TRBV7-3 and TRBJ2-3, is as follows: GAGVSQTPSNKVTEKGKYVELRCDPISGHTALYWYRQSLGQGPEFLIYFQGTGAADDSGLPNDRFFAVRPEGSVSTLKIQRTERGDSAVYLCASSPTGTFTDTQYFGPGTRLTVL.

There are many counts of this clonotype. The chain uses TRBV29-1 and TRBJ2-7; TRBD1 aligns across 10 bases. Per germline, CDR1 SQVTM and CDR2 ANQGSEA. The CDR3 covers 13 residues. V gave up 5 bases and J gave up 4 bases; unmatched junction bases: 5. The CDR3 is CSVSTGGEYEQYF. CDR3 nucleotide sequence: TGCAGCGTTTCGACAGGGGGCGAGTACGAGCAGTACTTC.

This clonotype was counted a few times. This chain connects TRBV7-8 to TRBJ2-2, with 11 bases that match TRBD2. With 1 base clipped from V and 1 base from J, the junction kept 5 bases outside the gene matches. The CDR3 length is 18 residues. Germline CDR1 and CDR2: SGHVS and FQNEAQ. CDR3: CASSLVGLAGGNTGELFF. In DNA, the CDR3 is TGTGCCAGCAGCTTAGTGGGGCTAGCGGGAGGGAACACCGGGGAGCTGTTTTTT.

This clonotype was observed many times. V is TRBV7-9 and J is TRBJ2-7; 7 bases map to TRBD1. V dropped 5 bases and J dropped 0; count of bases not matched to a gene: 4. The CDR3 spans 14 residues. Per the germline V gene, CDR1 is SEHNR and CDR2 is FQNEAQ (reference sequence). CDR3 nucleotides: TGTGCCAGCAGCGACAGGGTGATCTCCTACGAGCAGTACTTC. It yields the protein CASSDRVISYEQYF.

The CDR3 nucleotides are TGCAGTGCTAGAGATGCGAGGGATCAGCCCCAGCATTTT. As protein: CSARDARDQPQHF. The chain employs TRBV20-1 and TRBJ1-5; D not resolved. The CDR3 consists of 13 residues. Per the germline V gene, CDR1 is DFQATT and CDR2 is SNEGSKA (reference sequence). With 0 bases removed from V and 5 bases from J, the gap between germline ends came to 8 bases.

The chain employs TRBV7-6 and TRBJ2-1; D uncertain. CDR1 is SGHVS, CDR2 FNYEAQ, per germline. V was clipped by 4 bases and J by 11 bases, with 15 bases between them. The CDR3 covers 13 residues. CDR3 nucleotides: TGTGCCAGCAGCTCAGTAGGGATCGAAAAGCAGTTCTTC. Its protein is CASSSVGIEKQFF. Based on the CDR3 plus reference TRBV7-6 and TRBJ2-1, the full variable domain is GAGVSQSPRYKVTKRGQDVALRCDPISGHVSLYWYRQALGQGPEFLTYFNYEAQQDKSGLPNDRFSAERPEGSISTLTIQRTEQRDSAMYRCASSSVGIEKQFFGPGTRLTVL.

In DNA form, the CDR3 reads TGCGCCAGCAGCCAAGATGAGGGCTTGGGTGAAAAACTGTTTTTT. This sequence encodes CASSQDEGLGEKLFF. The V and J genes are TRBV4-3 and TRBJ1-4; D gene ambiguous. Per germline, CDR1 LGHNA and CDR2 YSLEER. This CDR3 contains 15 residues. Trimming cost V 0 bases and J 7 bases, with 12 bases left between them.

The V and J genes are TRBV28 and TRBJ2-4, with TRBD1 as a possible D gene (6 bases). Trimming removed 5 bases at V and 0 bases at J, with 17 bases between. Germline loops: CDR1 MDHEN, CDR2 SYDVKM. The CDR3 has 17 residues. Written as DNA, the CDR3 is TGTGCCAGCAGTCCGAACAGGGCCCAGCTAGCCAAAAACATTCAGTACTTC. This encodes CASSPNRAQLAKNIQYF. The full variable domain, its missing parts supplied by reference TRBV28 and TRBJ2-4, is DVKVTQSSRYLVKRTGEKVFLECVQDMDHENMFWYRQDPGLGLRLIYFSYDVKMKEKGDIPEGYSVSREKKERFSLILESASTNQTSMYLCASSPNRAQLAKNIQYFGAGTRLSVL.